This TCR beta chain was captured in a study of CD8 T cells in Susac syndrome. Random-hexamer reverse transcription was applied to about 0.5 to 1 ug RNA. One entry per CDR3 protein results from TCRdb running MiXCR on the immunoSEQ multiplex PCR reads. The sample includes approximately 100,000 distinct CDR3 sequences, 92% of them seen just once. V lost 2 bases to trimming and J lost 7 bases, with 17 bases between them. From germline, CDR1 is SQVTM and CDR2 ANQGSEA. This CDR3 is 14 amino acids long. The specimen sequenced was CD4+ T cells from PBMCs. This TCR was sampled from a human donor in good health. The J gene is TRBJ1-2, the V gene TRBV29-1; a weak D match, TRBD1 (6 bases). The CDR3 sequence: CSVETGQSPGGYTF. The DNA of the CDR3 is TGCAGCGTTGAAACCGGACAGTCGCCGGGTGGCTACACCTTC.